Here is one T cell receptor (beta chain) with its context. Using immunoSEQ multiplex PCR, the repertoire was profiled, and TCRdb retains in-frame clones only, with some absent. Altogether tens of thousands of clones are present, 70% to 80% being singletons, with the ten largest covering under 25%. Trimming removed 2 bases from V and 3 bases from J, with 14 bases in between. From germline, CDR1 is GTSNPN and CDR2 SVGIG (reference sequence). The CDR3 spans 15 residues. This sample was taken from a study of control samples from healthy donors and cancer patients. Sequencing input: PBMCs. This chain joins TRBV30 and TRBJ1-3; D unclear. The receptor was isolated from a man in his 60s with head and neck cancer. The CDR3 nucleotides are TGTGCCTGGAGTCAATCTTTCGGACTTGGAAACACCATATATTTT. The encoded protein is CAWSQSFGLGNTIYF.